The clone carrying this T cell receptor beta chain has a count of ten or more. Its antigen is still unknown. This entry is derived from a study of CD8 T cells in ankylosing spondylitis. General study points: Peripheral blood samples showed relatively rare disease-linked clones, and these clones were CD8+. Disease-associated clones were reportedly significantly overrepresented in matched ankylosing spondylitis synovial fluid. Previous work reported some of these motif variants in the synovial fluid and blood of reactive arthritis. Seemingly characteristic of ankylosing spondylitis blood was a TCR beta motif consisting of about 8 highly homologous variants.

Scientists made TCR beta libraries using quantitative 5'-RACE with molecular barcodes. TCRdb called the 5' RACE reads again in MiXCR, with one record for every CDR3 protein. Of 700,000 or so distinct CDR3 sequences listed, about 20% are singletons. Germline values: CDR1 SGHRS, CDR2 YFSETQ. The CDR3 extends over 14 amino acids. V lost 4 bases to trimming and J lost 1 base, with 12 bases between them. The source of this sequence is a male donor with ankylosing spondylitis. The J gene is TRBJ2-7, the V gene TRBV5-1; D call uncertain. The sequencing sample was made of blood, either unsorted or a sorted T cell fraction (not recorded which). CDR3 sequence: CASSLTGVSYEQYF. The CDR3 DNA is TGCGCCAGCAGCCTTACCGGAGTGTCCTACGAGCAGTACTTC. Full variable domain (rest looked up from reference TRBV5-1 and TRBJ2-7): KAGVTQTPRYLIKTRGQQVTLSCSPISGHRSVSWYQQTPGQGLQFLFEYFSETQRNKGNFPGRFSGRQFSNSRSEMNVSTLELGDSALYLCASSLTGVSYEQYFGPGTRLTVT.